This TCR beta chain originates from a study of OX40 agonist ivuxolimab in advanced cancers. There are 14 residues in the CDR3. Germline CDR1 SGHNT, CDR2 YENEEA. Trimming stripped 2 bases from V and 6 bases from J, with 11 bases between. Only in-frame clones appear in the TCRdb table, and some are missing; sequencing was by immunoSEQ multiplex PCR. The repertoire has about 84,000 clones, approximately 95% of them found once; the top ten carry more than 9.5%. The sequence derives from an adult with an advanced solid tumor such as melanoma, head and neck, liver or kidney cancer. The genes are TRBV11-3 and TRBJ2-1; TRBD1 might be the D (5 bases). The specimen comprised CD4+ or CD8+ T cells sorted from blood, sampled in a trial of the OX40 agonist ivuxolimab. The CDR3 is CASSLSSGINEQFF. CDR3 nucleotide sequence: TGTGCCAGCAGCTTATCCTCAGGGATCAATGAGCAGTTCTTC.